This TCR beta chain emerged from a study of Graves' ophthalmopathy and Graves' hyperthyroidism. Transcripts of RNA were the source for amplifying TCR beta CDR3 regions. HTBI-primed first-round RT-PCR preceded second-round multiplex PCR. TCRdb re-called the multiplex PCR reads through MiXCR, storing one row per CDR3 protein. In the table there are around 470,000 distinct CDR3 sequences, roughly 14% of which are singletons. Study observations and caveats: Researchers report that a 13-signature model separated ophthalmopathy from stable hyperthyroidism, posting under 90% sensitivity and approximately 81% specificity.

For donors with ophthalmopathy, the disease showed moderate-to-severe activity, reached CAS ≥3 and NOSPECS ≥4, and had lasted under 3 months. Clinical symptoms, serum thyroxine, TRAb, thyroid ultrasound and orbital computed tomography were relied on for diagnosis. There are many counts of this clonotype. The antigen is undetermined. The CDR3 has 16 residues. J gave up 6 bases and V 1 base, and 12 bases lay outside the gene matches. V and J are TRBV12-3 or TRBV12-4 and TRBJ2-7; TRBD1 aligns across 7 bases. Sequences were obtained from blood. The origin of this receptor is a woman aged 25 to 39 with Graves' ophthalmopathy. As DNA, the CDR3 is TGTGCCAGCAGTTTAGTAGTGGGACAGAGAGAACCCGAGCAGTACTTC. It translates to CASSLVVGQREPEQYF.